Listed below are T cell receptor beta chains from one sample, sequenced in a study of blood T cells in healthy people across ages. TCRdb analysed the 5' RACE reads with MiXCR anew, one entry per CDR3 protein. The sample holds about 1.4 million distinct CDR3 sequences, approximately 60% seen once. Sequencing was carried out using blood. The receptors shown here come from a man between 18 and 35 years old in good health. The CDR3 runs from the conserved cysteine through the conserved F or W. The D gene is left open where the match is weak. Clone size is given for some rows only: seen once, a few or many times, or a class if the clone is expanded.

j_call v_call clone_size d_call cdr3_nt cdr3_aa
TRBJ2-7 TRBV13 NA NA TGTGCCAGCAGCTTATTTAATGAGCAGTACTTC CASSLFNEQYF
TRBJ1-1 TRBV18 NA NA TGTGCCAGCTCACTTCAGGGAGAGAACACTGAAGCTTTCTTT CASSLQGENTEAFF
TRBJ1-5 TRBV12-3/TRBV12-4 NA NA TGTGCCAGCAGTTTATTTCCCCTGGAGCCCCAGCATTTT CASSLFPLEPQHF
TRBJ2-1 TRBV27 many TRBD1 TGTGCCAGCAGTTTGGGGACAGGGACCTACAATGAGCAGTTCTTC CASSLGTGTYNEQFF
TRBJ1-6 TRBV15 NA TRBD1 TGTGCCACCAGCAGAGATCTAATGACAGGGAATGATAAGTCACCCCTCCACTTT CATSRDLMTGNDKSPLHF
TRBJ2-6 TRBV10-3 few NA TGTGCCATCAATGGACATAGAAGCTCTGGGGCCAACGTCCTGACTTTC CAINGHRSSGANVLTF
TRBJ1-1 TRBV25-1 few TRBD1 TGTGCCAGCAGTGATAGGGGGCAAGGGAGCACTGAAGCTTTCTTT CASSDRGQGSTEAFF
TRBJ2-1 TRBV28 NA NA TGTGCCAGCCAGTGGGGCTCCTACAATGAGCAGTTCTTC CASQWGSYNEQFF
TRBJ2-1 TRBV4-1 NA TRBD2 TGCGCCAGCAGCCAAGGGAGCGGGGAGTACAATGAGCAGTTCTTC CASSQGSGEYNEQFF
TRBJ2-5 TRBV3-1 NA NA TGTGCCAGCAGCCAAGATCTTGAAGATCCCAGAGAGACCCAGTACTTC CASSQDLEDPRETQYF
TRBJ2-1 TRBV20-1 NA NA TGCAGTGCACCCGAGTTGCGGCCAGAGACCCAGTTCTTC CSAPELRPETQFF
TRBJ1-5 TRBV20-1 NA NA TGCAGTGCTAGAGAACTCGGTCGCCGGGGACAAGGTCCGGGTCAGCCCCAGCATTTT CSARELGRRGQGPGQPQHF
TRBJ2-7 TRBV20-1 NA TRBD2 TGCAGTGCTAGAGATAATGGACTAGCGGGACTTACCTACGAGCAGTACTTC CSARDNGLAGLTYEQYF
TRBJ2-3 TRBV13 NA TRBD1 TGTGCCAGCAGCCCCAAGGACAGGGTTGTTGGTGATACGCAGTATTTT CASSPKDRVVGDTQYF
TRBJ2-1 TRBV20-1 few TRBD2 TGCAGTGCTTTAACTAGCGGAGCAATCAATGAGCAGTTCTTC CSALTSGAINEQFF
TRBJ1-2 TRBV7-9 NA NA TGTGCCAGCAGCTTAGCGACGGGGGCCTACGGCTACACCTTC CASSLATGAYGYTF
TRBJ1-5 TRBV7-9 NA NA TGTGCCAGCAGCCCCACCACTTCAGCCTCTCAGCCCCAGCATTTT CASSPTTSASQPQHF
TRBJ2-1 TRBV12-3/TRBV12-4 NA NA TGTGCCGGCAGTTTTTTTATATCCGGCGGCGGGAATGAGCAGTTCTTC CAGSFFISGGGNEQFF
TRBJ2-1 TRBV4-3 few NA TGCGCCAGCAGCCAAGATAACAGCAATGAGCAGTTCTTC CASSQDNSNEQFF
TRBJ1-1 TRBV28 NA TRBD1 TGTGCCAGCAGTCCCCGCGGGACAGTAAGGGCTGAAGCTTTCTTT CASSPRGTVRAEAFF
TRBJ2-1 TRBV5-5 once TRBD1 TGTGCCAGCAGCTCTGTCGACAGGGGCCCCTACAATGAGCAGTTCTTC CASSSVDRGPYNEQFF
TRBJ2-7 TRBV20-1 NA NA TGCAGTGCTAGTATCTACGAGCAGTACTTC CSASIYEQYF
TRBJ1-4 TRBV12-3/TRBV12-4 NA NA TGTGCCAGCATTGATACACCCGGGCCGGCAACTAATGAAAAACTGTTTTTT CASIDTPGPATNEKLFF
TRBJ1-2 TRBV7-6 NA NA TGTGCCAGCAGCTACCCACCGTGTGTCTTAGGGTTATGTGCCTATGGCTACACCTTC CASSYPPCVLGLCAYGYTF
TRBJ2-5 TRBV5-1 NA TRBD1 TGCGCCAGCAGCCCGACAGGGTCGAGTGGCCAAGAGACCCAGTACTTC CASSPTGSSGQETQYF
TRBJ1-5 TRBV24-1 few TRBD1 TGTGCCACCAGTGATGGCGACAGGGGGCCTCAGCCCCAGCATTTT CATSDGDRGPQPQHF
TRBJ1-5 TRBV20-1 NA NA TGCAGTGCTAGAGATCCGGGGAAGATAGCCCAGCATTTT CSARDPGKIAQHF
TRBJ1-1 TRBV4-1 NA NA TGCGCCAGCAGCCAACTCCCGGGCCTCACCCGTTCTTTCTTT CASSQLPGLTRSFF
TRBJ1-3 TRBV7-2 NA NA TGTGCCAGCAGCCTATCCCAGGGGTCCTCTGGAAACACCATATATTTT CASSLSQGSSGNTIYF
TRBJ2-5 TRBV12-3/TRBV12-4 NA NA TGTGCCAGCACTGTAGAAGAGACCCAGTACTTC CASTVEETQYF
TRBJ2-2 TRBV21-1 NA NA TGTGCCAGCCACCCAGAGAACACCGGGGAGCTGTTTTTT CASHPENTGELFF
TRBJ2-5 TRBV27 few TRBD2 TGTGCCAGCGGTGGACTAGCGGAGCTCCAAGAGACCCAGTACTTC CASGGLAELQETQYF
TRBJ2-7 TRBV29-1 NA NA TGCAGCGTTCGGGGGGCGAGCTCCTACAATGAGCAGTACTTC CSVRGASSYNEQYF
TRBJ1-2 TRBV12-3/TRBV12-4 NA NA TGTGCCAGCAGTTTAGACCTTACCTATGGCTACACCTTC CASSLDLTYGYTF
TRBJ2-1 TRBV20-1 NA NA TGCAGTGCTAGAGAGGCGGCCTCCTACAATGAGCAGTTCTTC CSAREAASYNEQFF
TRBJ2-3 TRBV20-1 once NA TGCAGTGCTGGTAGCGGAGCTAGCACAGATACGCAGTATTTT CSAGSGASTDTQYF